This record looks at one T cell receptor (beta chain) sequence and its context. This entry belongs to a study of patients and donors after allogeneic stem cell transplantation. TCRdb processed the RT-PCR reads anew with MiXCR; each CDR3 protein has one entry. The profile covers about 960,000 distinct CDR3 sequences, with approximately 19% appearing a single time and about 6% taken by the ten largest. The CDR3 has 14 amino acids. The germline V gene encodes CDR1 SNHLY and CDR2 FYNNEI. V was pared by 5 bases and J by 6 bases, with 5 bases of the junction left unmatched. This chain uses TRBV2 with TRBJ2-1; 9 bases agree with TRBD1. The source is a human donor who was either an allogeneic HSCT recipient or a stem cell or donor lymphocyte infusion donor (not recorded which). It is not recorded whose cells these are; they may come from a transplant donor. The sequenced material came from blood, either unsorted or a sorted T cell fraction (not recorded which). CDR3 sequence: CASSTDRGGNEQFF. The CDR3 bases are TGTGCCAGCAGTACGGACAGGGGTGGCAATGAGCAGTTCTTC.